This T cell receptor (beta chain) was obtained from a study of B cell selection in AIRE deficiency (dated by TCRdb to the late 2010s). About the investigation overall: A comparison of TCRbeta repertoires of sorted blood CD4+ conventional T cells and regulatory T cells was made between AIRE-deficient patients and healthy controls. The TCR-sequenced cohort comprised about 5 AIRE-deficient APECED patients and about 5 healthy control donors.

The immunoSEQ platform was used to sequence the TCRbeta chains. For the original study's pipeline: When conventional T cell repertoires were pooled, about 11x10^4 distinct in-frame TCRbeta sequences were obtained from patients and over 130,000 from healthy donors. Public Treg TCRbeta sequences were defined as those shared by two or more individuals and were then searched for in Tconv repertoires. Group differences were tested with Mann-Whitney U tests and Bonferroni-Dunn correction in GraphPad Prism 7.03. Held by TCRdb, this immuneACCESS table contains in-frame sequences only and omits some clones. Under half of the omission traces to an unresolved V gene where checked; the cause of the rest is unknown. That table gives V, J and clone size, and the DNA gave D and trimming. The sample profile shows fewer than 30,000 clones; around 97% of them were found once. Of the sample, 0.2% falls within the top ten clones.

Results the study describes overall, beyond this receptor: CDR3s were shorter in shared Treg sequences, reflecting a bias toward rearrangements that have few non-templated nucleotide insertions. Only TCRbeta chains were sequenced, and about 33% of the Treg sequences shared among healthy donors were also detected in healthy Tconv cells, possibly owing to differing TCRalpha chains. In AIRE-deficient patients, Tconv and Treg cells had TCRBV gene usage, CDR3 length and TCR diversity comparable to those in healthy donors. Approximately 33% of the Treg TCRbeta sequences shared among healthy donors turned up in patient Tconv cells, suggesting that Treg-biased clones are diverted into the Tconv compartment. Among 3,500 to 4,000 shared Treg TCRbeta sequences, roughly 30% were shared exclusively by healthy donors and around 8.7% exclusively by patients, which suggests that Treg selection is less efficient in the absence of AIRE.

The cysteine opens and the phenylalanine closes a CDR3 of 16 amino acids. Only the CDR3 DNA is retained, 48 bases long and in frame from the first base. Trimming accounts for 3 bases at V and 6 bases at J, while the number of junction bases matched to no gene is 4. As encoded in the germline V gene, CDR1 is MGHRA while CDR2 is YSYEKL. About this clone itself: It lacks a known antigen. No much larger clone exists at a distance of one base, and base qualities are not known.

Conventional CD4 T cells were sorted as cells that were CD4+CD127+. The AIRE-deficient patients had APECED syndrome. Tconv and Treg cells for TCRbeta sequencing were sorted on a FACSAria flow cytometer. Sorted cells were collected in 5-ml round-bottom polystyrene tubes, and dry cell pellets were stored frozen at -80 degrees C prior to sequencing. The sequenced material came from conventional CD4+ T cells sorted from PBMCs. The rearrangement joined TRBV4-1 to TRBJ2-1; TRBD2 aligns with 14 central bases. This TCR derives from a human donor with AIRE deficiency. The CDR3 here reads CASSQTSGRAGNEQFF. The bases read TGCGCCAGCAGCCAGACTAGCGGGAGGGCAGGCAATGAGCAGTTCTTC.